This T cell receptor (beta chain) was observed in a study of beta chain features in type 1 diabetes. Study-wide findings and caveats: Sequencing the cDNA could make cells with high TCR expression show up more than they should.

Sequencing targeted expressed TCRB transcripts, as all isolated RNA had been reverse transcribed. Measured with immunoSEQ multiplex PCR; TCRdb has only the in-frame clones, and not every one. Of some 140,000 clones in the sample, 9.2% were seen once. V dropped 4 bases and J dropped 5; count of bases not matched to a gene: 11. Germline CDR1 SGHVS, CDR2 FNYEAQ. The CDR3 contains 16 residues. Turning to this clone: The target antigen is unknown.

Sorting based on CD45RO/CCR7/CD25/CD127/CD95/CD27 separated CD4+ naive, central memory, regulatory and stem cell-like memory cells. Sorting produced populations that all topped 98% purity. The source material was central memory CD4+ T cells from blood. The rearrangement links TRBV7-6 to TRBJ2-5; 9 nucleotides line up with TRBD1. The clonotype was recovered from a man between 18 and 35 years old in good health. This CDR3 is CASSSTPTGGRETQYF. The DNA for the CDR3 is TGTGCCAGCAGCTCAACTCCTACAGGGGGCAGGGAGACCCAGTACTTC.